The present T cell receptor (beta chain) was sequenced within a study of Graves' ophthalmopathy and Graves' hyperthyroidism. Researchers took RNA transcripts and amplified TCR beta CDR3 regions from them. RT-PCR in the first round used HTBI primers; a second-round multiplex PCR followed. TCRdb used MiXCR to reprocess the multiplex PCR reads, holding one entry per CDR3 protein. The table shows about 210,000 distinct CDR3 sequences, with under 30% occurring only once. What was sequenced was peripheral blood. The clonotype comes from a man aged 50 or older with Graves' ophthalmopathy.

CDR3 nucleotide sequence: TGTGCCTGGAGCGAGACAGGGGGTGGCACTGAAGCTTTCTTT. Protein: CAWSETGGGTEAFF. This chain joins TRBV30 and TRBJ1-1, with TRBD1 matching over 9 bases. Germline CDR1 GTSNPN, CDR2 SVGIG (reference sequence). This CDR3 is built from 14 residues. V was clipped by 3 bases and J by 4 bases; unmatched bases: 6.